Presented here are 16 T cell receptor beta chains from one specimen sequenced in a study of untreated major depressive disorder. Study-wide results and limits: Compared with controls, depressed patients showed more TRBV05-01 (Vbeta 5.1) usage in CD4+ T cells.

Assay used: immunoSEQ multiplex PCR; TCRdb lists only in-frame clones, some missing. Here the sample spans about 25,000 clones, 91% being singletons. These receptors lack a known antigen. The sample taken for sequencing was CD4+ T cells from PBMCs. Source of these receptors: a woman aged 25 to 45 with major depressive disorder.

This clone appeared once. The chain uses TRBV15 and TRBJ2-1; no definite D call. CDR1 and CDR2 (germline): LNHNV, YYDKDF (reference sequence). The CDR3 is made up of 16 amino acids. The V end lost 0 bases, the J end lost 5 bases, and 14 bases lay between the germline ends. The CDR3 nucleotides are TGTGCCACCAGCAGAGATCCACTCCTAGGCGACAATGAGCAGTTCTTC. Its translation: CATSRDPLLGDNEQFF.

This chain joins TRBV11-2 and TRBJ2-5; the match to TRBD2 covers 12 bases. The CDR3 covers 15 residues. Germline loops: CDR1 SGHAT, CDR2 FQNNGV. Losses at the gene ends were 2 bases for V and 5 bases for J; bases not matched to a gene: 3. CDR3 sequence reads: CASSLLAGGLETQYF. CDR3 in DNA: TGTGCCAGCAGCTTACTAGCGGGAGGGTTGGAGACCCAGTACTTC. Variable domain in full (rest from reference TRBV11-2 and TRBJ2-5): EAGVAQSPRYKIIEKRQSVAFWCNPISGHATLYWYQQILGQGPKLLIQFQNNGVVDDSQLPKDRFSAERLKGVDSTLKIQPAKLEDSAVYLCASSLLAGGLETQYFGPGTRLLVL.

This clone showed up just once. The rearrangement uses TRBV6-5 and TRBJ2-5; perhaps TRBD2 as D (5 bases). Trimming cost V 0 bases and J 4 bases, with 9 bases left between them. CDR3 length: 14 amino acids. Germline V gives CDR1 MNHEY, CDR2 SVGAGI. The CDR3 bases are TGTGCCAGCAGTTACTCTGGGGAGCCAGAGACCCAGTACTTC. Residues: CASSYSGEPETQYF.

This chain links TRBV4-2 with TRBJ2-7; no definite D call. This CDR3 region has 16 residues. Germline values: CDR1 LGHNA, CDR2 YNFKEQ. V shed 0 bases and J shed 0 bases, with 12 bases lying between them. The CDR3 loop reads CASSQEFLASSYEQYF. Here the CDR3 DNA reads TGTGCCAGCAGCCAAGAATTCCTCGCGAGCTCCTACGAGCAGTACTTC.

The gene calls are TRBV6-5 and TRBJ2-7; D might be TRBD1 or TRBD2, each matching 6 bases. The CDR3 loop spans 14 amino acids. V was clipped by 4 bases and J by 6 bases, with 16 bases between them. The germline V gene encodes CDR1 MNHEY and CDR2 SVGAGI. The CDR3 is CASSSGAWGVEQYF. CDR3 nucleotides: TGTGCCAGCAGTTCGGGGGCATGGGGGGTCGAGCAGTACTTC.

The chain couples TRBV19 to TRBJ1-2, with D tentatively TRBD1 (6 bases). Germline values: CDR1 LNHDA, CDR2 SQIVND (reference sequence). V shed 6 bases and J shed 4 bases, with 18 bases lying between them. The CDR3 length is 15 residues. Here the CDR3 reads CASRLSTGPIYGYTF. The CDR3 region has the DNA TGTGCCAGTAGACTTTCTACAGGGCCAATCTATGGCTACACCTTC. The variable domain in full, completed from reference TRBV19 and TRBJ1-2, reads DGGITQSPKYLFRKEGQNVTLSCEQNLNHDAMYWYRQDPGQGLRLIYYSQIVNDFQKGDIAEGYSVSREKKESFPLTVTSAQKNPTAFYLCASRLSTGPIYGYTFGSGTRLTVV.

The chain couples TRBV29-1 to TRBJ2-5; D unclear. This CDR3 has 13 residues. V lost 0 bases and J lost 2, with 7 bases in between. The germline gives CDR1 SQVTM, CDR2 ANQGSEA. The CDR3 here is CSVEDPMQETQYF. CDR3 DNA: TGCAGCGTTGAAGATCCAATGCAAGAGACCCAGTACTTC.

This rearrangement joins TRBV18 to TRBJ1-2, with TRBD1 as a possible D gene (5 bases). CDR1 and CDR2 (germline): KGHSH, LQKENI. The CDR3 has 13 amino acids. Trimming left V 6 bases short and J 2 bases short, with 10 bases between. The CDR3 coding sequence is TGTGCCAGCTCTCACCCAGGGAACTATGGCTACACCTTC. This codes for CASSHPGNYGYTF.

In this sample, this clone turned up once. The CDR3 sequence is CASGQDYGYTF. The CDR3 DNA follows: TGTGCCAGTGGACAGGACTATGGCTACACCTTC. The genes are TRBV28 and TRBJ1-2; the match to TRBD1 covers 7 bases. The CDR3 covers 11 residues. Losses at the gene ends were 9 bases for V and 3 bases for J; bases not matched to a gene: 1. Germline V gene sequence: CDR1 MDHEN, CDR2 SYDVKM.

The chain couples TRBV19 to TRBJ2-2; weak D call: TRBD2 (5 bases). The CDR3 consists of 17 residues. The ends were cut back, 2 bases at V and 9 bases at J, with 22 bases in the middle. Germline values: CDR1 LNHDA, CDR2 SQIVND (reference sequence). CDR3 region: CASSITNPSGLKWELFF. The CDR3 DNA follows: TGTGCCAGTAGTATAACAAACCCTTCCGGACTTAAGTGGGAGCTGTTTTTT. The complete variable domain, with remaining parts taken from reference TRBV19 and TRBJ2-2, reads DGGITQSPKYLFRKEGQNVTLSCEQNLNHDAMYWYRQDPGQGLRLIYYSQIVNDFQKGDIAEGYSVSREKKESFPLTVTSAQKNPTAFYLCASSITNPSGLKWELFFGEGSRLTVL.

V is TRBV7-2 and J is TRBJ1-1; D is ambiguous. Germline V gene lookup returns CDR1 SGHTA and CDR2 FQGNSA. V was cut by 1 base and J by 2 bases, with 5 bases left in between. The CDR3 length is 13 residues. This chain's CDR3 is CASSLVYNTEAFF. The CDR3 DNA sequence: TGTGCCAGCAGCTTAGTATACAACACTGAAGCTTTCTTT. Full variable domain (rest looked up from reference TRBV7-2 and TRBJ1-1): GAGVSQSPSNKVTEKGKDVELRCDPISGHTALYWYRQSLGQGLEFLIYFQGNSAPDKSGLPSDRFSAERTGGSVSTLTIQRTQQEDSAVYLCASSLVYNTEAFFGQGTRLTVV.

The V and J genes are TRBV28 and TRBJ1-2, with D perhaps TRBD1 (5 bases). Germline CDR1 and CDR2: MDHEN and SYDVKM. Trimming removed 10 bases at V and 4 bases at J, with 19 bases between. There are 14 residues in the CDR3. The CDR3 DNA follows: TGTGCCACCTCCTCCGGAGGGGCGAGCTATGGCTACACCTTC. It encodes CATSSGGASYGYTF.

This clone was recorded a few times. V usage is TRBV2 and J usage is TRBJ2-7, with D perhaps TRBD1 (6 bases). This CDR3 spans 14 amino acids. Germline V gives CDR1 SNHLY, CDR2 FYNNEI. Trimming removed 5 bases at V and 3 bases at J, with 14 bases between. CDR3 amino acids: CASSIQGGDYEQYF. DNA for the CDR3: TGTGCCAGCAGTATACAGGGTGGGGACTACGAGCAGTACTTC.

The rearrangement uses TRBV6-1 and TRBJ2-2; D ambiguous. Trimming removed 2 bases at V and 4 bases at J, with 2 bases between. This CDR3 contains 12 residues. Germline lookup yields CDR1 MNHNS and CDR2 SASEGT. Written as DNA, the CDR3 is TGTGCCAGCAGTGAACTCACCGGGGAGCTGTTTTTT. As protein: CASSELTGELFF.

This rearrangement joins TRBV11-3 to TRBJ2-1; D gene uncertain. The V and J ends lost 0 bases and 5 bases respectively, with 2 bases between them. Germline CDR1 is SGHNT and CDR2 is YENEEA. The CDR3 runs to 12 residues. This chain's CDR3 is CASSLDNNEQFF. In DNA form, the CDR3 reads TGTGCCAGCAGCTTAGACAACAATGAGCAGTTCTTC.

This rearrangement joins TRBV29-1 to TRBJ2-5; D unresolved. The CDR3 loop spans 18 amino acids. Deletions cut 6 bases from V and 7 bases from J, with 33 bases between. The germline gives CDR1 SQVTM, CDR2 ANQGSEA. CDR3 sequence: CSVHGLYKVGDQGWTQYF. The CDR3 DNA sequence: TGCAGCGTCCACGGTTTGTATAAGGTTGGAGATCAAGGATGGACCCAGTACTTC. Complete variable domain (other parts from reference TRBV29-1 and TRBJ2-5): SAVISQKPSRDICQRGTSLTIQCQVDSQVTMMFWYRQQPGQSLTLIATANQGSEATYESGFVIDKFPISRPNLTFSTLTVSNMSPEDSSIYLCSVHGLYKVGDQGWTQYFGPGTRLLVL.